The 19 T cell receptor beta chains below were found in one sample sequenced in a study of blood T cell repertoires in COVID-19. Sequenced by immunoSEQ multiplex PCR; TCRdb stores in-frame clones only, minus some. The data show 360,000 or so clones, 85% to 90% seen once. Sequenced: peripheral blood. The source of these receptors is a man aged 18-30 years with active or convalescent COVID-19.

The rearrangement joins TRBV7-3 to TRBJ2-1; TRBD2 might be the D (6 bases). The CDR3 totals 15 residues. CDR1 is SGHTA and CDR2 is FQGTGA in the germline V gene. Trimming took off 5 bases at V and 6 bases at J, with 17 bases between the two ends. The CDR3, as DNA: TGTGCCAGCAGCCGCCGAGGAGGGCCCGGCAATGAGCAGTTCTTC. The encoded protein is CASSRRGGPGNEQFF.

The gene calls are TRBV6-5 and TRBJ1-3; no definite D call. Trimming removed 4 bases at V and 3 bases at J, with 7 bases between. The CDR3 runs 13 residues. From germline, CDR1 is MNHEY and CDR2 SVGAGI. The CDR3 here is CASSSPLGNTIYF. Written as DNA, the CDR3 is TGTGCCAGCAGTTCCCCCCTTGGAAACACCATATATTTT.

The chain is built from TRBV9 and TRBJ2-6, with D possibly being TRBD1 (6 bases). The CDR3 is 18 residues long. The V gene's germline CDR1 is SGDLS and CDR2 YYNGEE. The V end lost 3 bases, the J end lost 0 bases, and 16 bases lay between the germline ends. The CDR3 DNA follows: TGTGCCAGCAGCGATCACAGAGGGGGTGTCTCTGGGGCCAACGTCCTGACTTTC. The encoded protein is CASSDHRGGVSGANVLTF.

The V and J genes are TRBV4-3 and TRBJ2-5; TRBD2 agrees at 9 bases. The trim removed 0 bases at V and 4 bases at J, leaving 9 bases unmatched. The germline gives CDR1 LGHNA, CDR2 YSLEER. The CDR3 loop spans 17 amino acids. The CDR3 protein is CASSQDLAGSNRETQYF. DNA for the CDR3: TGCGCCAGCAGCCAAGATCTAGCGGGGTCGAACAGAGAGACCCAGTACTTC.

This rearrangement joins TRBV6-2 or TRBV6-3 to TRBJ1-3; 8 nucleotides match TRBD1. V shed 5 bases and J 2 bases; nucleotides not matched to a gene: 8. In germline, CDR1 is MNHEY, CDR2 SVGEGT. This CDR3 is built from 16 residues. CDR3 DNA: TGTGCCAGCAGTCAAAAGACAGGGGACGCTGGAAACACCATATATTTT. Protein: CASSQKTGDAGNTIYF.

This chain joins TRBV2 and TRBJ1-4; TRBD1 matches at 8 bases. V shed 5 bases and J 5 bases; nucleotides not matched to a gene: 16. Germline CDR1 is SNHLY and CDR2 is FYNNEI. This CDR3 is built from 18 residues. CDR3 in DNA: TGTGCCAGCAGTCGACAGGGGACGAGGAATAATTCAAATGAAAAACTGTTTTTT. The encoded protein is CASSRQGTRNNSNEKLFF.

This clone was observed once. The genes are TRBV6-4 and TRBJ1-2; 11 bases are shared with TRBD1. CDR1 and CDR2 from the germline V gene are MRHNA and SNTAGT. The ends lost 4 bases at V and 6 bases at J; junction bases unmatched: 4. The CDR3 covers 14 residues. This chain's CDR3 is CASSAGTGGHGYTF. The CDR3 bases are TGTGCCAGCAGTGCAGGGACAGGGGGACATGGCTACACCTTC.

This chain connects TRBV11-3 to TRBJ1-1, with TRBD1 matching over 12 bases. J gave up 0 bases and V 5 bases, and 7 bases lay outside the gene matches. The CDR3 runs to 17 residues. Germline CDR1 reads SGHNT; CDR2 reads YENEEA. CDR3 in DNA: TGTGCCAGCAGCACCTCGGGACAGGGGGCCCTGAACACTGAAGCTTTCTTT. Its translation: CASSTSGQGALNTEAFF.

V usage is TRBV5-1 and J usage is TRBJ1-5; 9 bases align to TRBD1. J lost 0 bases, V lost 5 bases, and 9 bases had no gene match. Germline CDR1 reads SGHRS; CDR2 reads YFSETQ. This CDR3 has 17 residues. CDR3 sequence reads: CASSHGTGTYSNQPQHF. The CDR3 DNA reads TGCGCCAGCAGTCATGGGACAGGGACCTATAGCAATCAGCCCCAGCATTTT.

V is TRBV6-5 and J is TRBJ2-2; D is undetermined. This CDR3 is 13 amino acids long. The germline gives CDR1 MNHEY, CDR2 SVGAGI. The germline V and J ends were trimmed by 7 bases and 2 bases, with 8 bases remaining between them. This chain's CDR3 is CASILVNTGELFF. The CDR3 nucleotides are TGTGCCAGCATTCTAGTTAACACCGGGGAGCTGTTTTTT.

This rearrangement joins TRBV27 to TRBJ2-7, with 15 bases fitting TRBD2. The CDR3 loop spans 19 amino acids. Unmatched junction bases numbered 11, after V lost 5 bases and J lost 0 bases. In germline, CDR1 is MNHEY, CDR2 SMNVEV (reference sequence). The CDR3 DNA reads as TGTGCCAGCAGTCCCAGGGGACTAGCGGGAGGTTCCCCCTCCTACGAGCAGTACTTC. It encodes CASSPRGLAGGSPSYEQYF.

V gene TRBV29-1 combines with J gene TRBJ1-1, with TRBD1 matching over 8 bases. The CDR3 is made up of 11 amino acids. Germline V lookup: CDR1 SQVTM, CDR2 ANQGSEA. After removal of 3 bases from V and 11 bases from J, the junction contained 5 bases not matched to a gene. The CDR3 nucleotides are TGCAGCGTTGACCGGGACAGGCTCGCTTTCTTT. Its translation is CSVDRDRLAFF.

This chain links TRBV11-3 with TRBJ2-1; TRBD1 aligns across 9 bases. The CDR3 has 18 residues. V shed 0 bases and J 5 bases; nucleotides not matched to a gene: 11. Germline-derived CDR1 and CDR2 are SGHNT and YENEEA. This CDR3 reads CASSLDYRDRDLHNEQFF. The CDR3 DNA reads as TGTGCCAGCAGCTTAGACTACCGGGACAGGGATTTACACAATGAGCAGTTCTTC.

The CDR3 nucleotides are TGTGCCAGCAGCCCGCCGGGACTAGCGGTCAATGAGCAGTTCTTC. This encodes CASSPPGLAVNEQFF. J is TRBJ2-1 and V is TRBV9; 11 nucleotides agree with TRBD2. The CDR3 is 15 residues long. V was clipped by 4 bases and J by 6 bases; unmatched bases: 6. The germline CDR1 and CDR2 sequences are SGDLS and YYNGEE.

This chain uses TRBV15 with TRBJ1-2; 9 bases agree with TRBD1. CDR1 is LNHNV and CDR2 is YYDKDF in the germline V gene (reference sequence). V was pared by 1 base and J by 6 bases, with 6 bases of the junction left unmatched. The CDR3 consists of 15 residues. CDR3 residues: CATSRVGTGKDGYTF. The CDR3 bases are TGTGCCACCAGCAGAGTCGGGACAGGGAAGGATGGCTACACCTTC.

The CDR3 DNA reads TGCGCCAGCAGCCAACTTGTCGGGGGGATAGAAGCTTTCTTT. This translates into CASSQLVGGIEAFF. The rearrangement joins TRBV4-1 to TRBJ1-1, with a possible D match to TRBD1 (5 bases). Germline lookup yields CDR1 MGHRA and CDR2 YSYEKL. Trimming removed 2 bases at V and 8 bases at J, with 15 bases between. CDR3 length equals 14 residues.

The chain recombines TRBV11-2 with TRBJ1-1; 7 nucleotides line up with TRBD1. V was clipped by 5 bases and J by 11 bases; unmatched bases: 5. Germline V gives CDR1 SGHAT, CDR2 FQNNGV. The CDR3 loop spans 11 amino acids. DNA for the CDR3: TGTGCCAGCAGCGCCGACAGGGTTGCTTTCTTT. The encoded protein is CASSADRVAFF.

This sequence joins TRBV4-2 and TRBJ1-3; TRBD1 matches at 11 bases. Germline CDR1 and CDR2: LGHNA and YNFKEQ. V lost 1 base to trimming and J lost 1 base; unmatched junction nucleotides: 6. The CDR3 consists of 18 residues. DNA for the CDR3: TGTGCCAGCAGCCAAGTGGACAGGGGGCAAATTTCTGGAAACACCATATATTTT. It codes for CASSQVDRGQISGNTIYF.

J is TRBJ1-2 and V is TRBV3-1 (or the pseudogene TRBV3-2); 7 nucleotides align to TRBD1. Germline loops: CDR1 LGHDT, CDR2 YNNKEL (reference sequence). The CDR3 runs to 15 residues. V lost 3 bases and J lost 4; bases outside the gene matches: 8. The CDR3 DNA is TGTGCCAGCAGCCAGAGAGCAGGGGGTGCCTATGGCTACACCTTC. It encodes CASSQRAGGAYGYTF.